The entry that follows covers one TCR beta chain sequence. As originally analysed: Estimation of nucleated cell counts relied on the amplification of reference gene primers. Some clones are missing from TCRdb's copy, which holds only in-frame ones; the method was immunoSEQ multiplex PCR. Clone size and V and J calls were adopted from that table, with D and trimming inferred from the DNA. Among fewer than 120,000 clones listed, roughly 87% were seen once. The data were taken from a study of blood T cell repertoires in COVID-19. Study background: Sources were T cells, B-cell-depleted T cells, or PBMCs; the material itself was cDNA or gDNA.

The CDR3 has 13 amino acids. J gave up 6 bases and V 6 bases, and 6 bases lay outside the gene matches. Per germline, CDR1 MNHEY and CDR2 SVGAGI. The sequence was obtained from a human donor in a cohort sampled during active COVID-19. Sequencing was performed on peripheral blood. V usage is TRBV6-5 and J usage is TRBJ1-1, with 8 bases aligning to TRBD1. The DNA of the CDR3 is TGTGCCAGCAGGTCAGGGGGCAAGGCTGAAGCTTTCTTT. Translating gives CASRSGGKAEAFF.